This T cell receptor (beta chain) was found in a study of human T cells and chemical hapten exposure. Study-wide context: Affected patients, primarily female, had alopecia areata, totalis or universalis.

The authors' processing: A typical sample had some 96,000 TCRs, with about 20,000 to 750,000 overall. TCRdb reprocessed the RACE reads with MiXCR, giving one entry per CDR3 protein. These V and J calls rely on TCRdb rather than the paper's analysis. The sample consists of tens of thousands of distinct CDR3 sequences, about 9% of them appearing once. About this clonotype: No antigen is known for it.

The study's findings and limits: Patch test score was positively correlated with the counts of TCRs that had expanded at PT1.

Time point indicated: patch test 2, 6 weeks after DPC sensitization. Treatment reported: therapeutic diphenylcyclopropenone sensitization with weekly scalp DPC. The total RNA was obtained from whole blood that was not fractionated. The CDR3 runs to 17 residues. The V gene's germline CDR1 is SEHNR and CDR2 FQNEAQ (reference sequence). J gave up 7 bases and V 0 bases, and 9 bases lay outside the gene matches. This sequence was found in a woman between 50 and 59 years old with alopecia areata. Some clones in this sample may be carry-over from other donors' samples. The rearrangement links TRBV7-9 to TRBJ2-1; the match to TRBD2 covers 10 bases. The input for sequencing was whole blood, taken in connection with sensitization to the hapten diphenylcyclopropenone (DPC). The CDR3 is CASSLALRLAGENEQFF. DNA of the CDR3: TGTGCCAGCAGCTTAGCGCTTCGGCTAGCGGGAGAGAATGAGCAGTTCTTC.